Below are 15 T cell receptor beta chains sequenced from a single sample in a study of T cell responses to AZD1222 COVID-19 vaccine. The protocol was immunoSEQ multiplex PCR, while the TCRdb copy is restricted to in-frame clones and leaves out a portion. The table shows about 55,000 clones, with approximately 90% occurring only once. Sample: peripheral blood, taken on day 0 of AZD1222 vaccination. The receptors here all came from an adult in good health.

The V gene is TRBV28, the J gene TRBJ2-3; 7 nucleotides agree with TRBD1. CDR3 length: 15 residues. The J segment lost 3 bases and the V segment lost 7 bases, leaving 10 bases of the junction unmatched. Germline V gene data show CDR1 as MDHEN and CDR2 as SYDVKM. This CDR3 is CASNTPGQRTDTQYF. CDR3 bases: TGTGCCAGCAATACACCGGGACAGAGGACAGATACGCAGTATTTT.

This chain connects TRBV6-8 to TRBJ1-5; no reliable D call. The CDR3 extends over 16 amino acids. The germline V gene encodes CDR1 MNHGY and CDR2 SAAAGT. Trimming left V 7 bases short and J 2 bases short, with 18 bases between. CDR3 in DNA: TGTGCCAGCACCGAACCGGCCCACCTTCGCAATCAGCCCCAGCATTTT. Its protein is CASTEPAHLRNQPQHF.

The chain joins TRBV9 to TRBJ1-3; D unresolved. The CDR3 runs to 17 residues. V was cut by 4 bases and J by 3 bases, with 20 bases left in between. From germline, CDR1 is SGDLS and CDR2 YYNGEE. The CDR3 DNA reads TGTGCCAGCAGCCTCCACCCAACGACAACGGGTGGAAACACCATATATTTT. Translated: CASSLHPTTTGGNTIYF.

CDR3 in DNA: TGTGCCAGCAGCCTCACTTGGCCGACAGATACGCAGTATTTT. Its translation is CASSLTWPTDTQYF. The J gene is TRBJ2-3, the V gene TRBV6-4; D is uncertain. The V gene lost 6 bases and the J gene lost 3 bases, with 13 bases spanning the gap. CDR1 and CDR2 (germline): MRHNA, SNTAGT. This CDR3 spans 14 amino acids.

This chain connects TRBV28 to TRBJ1-5; D is unclear. In germline, CDR1 is MDHEN, CDR2 SYDVKM. Trimming cost V 2 bases and J 4 bases, with 3 bases left between them. The CDR3 consists of 12 residues. The CDR3: CASSLRNQPQHF. The CDR3 bases are TGTGCCAGCAGTTTACGGAATCAGCCCCAGCATTTT. Combining the CDR3 with reference TRBV28 and TRBJ1-5 gives the whole variable domain DVKVTQSSRYLVKRTGEKVFLECVQDMDHENMFWYRQDPGLGLRLIYFSYDVKMKEKGDIPEGYSVSREKKERFSLILESASTNQTSMYLCASSLRNQPQHFGDGTRLSIL.

The genes are TRBV6-5 and TRBJ1-2; TRBD1 agrees at 8 bases. Germline CDR1 and CDR2: MNHEY and SVGAGI. CDR3 length equals 14 residues. Germline trimming cut 6 bases from V and 7 bases from J; bases unmatched to any gene: 10. The DNA of the CDR3 is TGTGCCAGCAGCCGAGACGGACAGGGAATTGGCTACACCTTC. It yields the protein CASSRDGQGIGYTF.

This rearrangement joins TRBV2 to TRBJ2-1, with TRBD2 identical over 11 bases. This CDR3 spans 15 amino acids. Germline CDR1 and CDR2: SNHLY and FYNNEI. Losses at the gene ends were 3 bases for V and 7 bases for J; bases not matched to a gene: 5. The CDR3 coding sequence is TGTGCCAGCAGTGATAGACTAGCGGGGAATAATGAGCAGTTCTTC. Its translation is CASSDRLAGNNEQFF.

The chain is built from TRBV12-5 and TRBJ1-1; no definite D call. The CDR3 runs to 15 residues. Germline CDR1 and CDR2: LGHNT and FRNRAP. With 2 bases removed from V and 4 bases from J, the gap between germline ends came to 14 bases. The CDR3 nucleotides are TGTGCTAGTGGTTTGTTTGAAGGGAGGGTCACTGAAGCTTTCTTT. Translated: CASGLFEGRVTEAFF.

The CDR3 loop is CASSQDLTGRETQYF. The CDR3 DNA reads as TGTGCCAGCAGCCAAGACCTGACGGGGCGGGAGACCCAGTACTTC. This chain connects TRBV4-2 to TRBJ2-5; the D call may be TRBD1 or TRBD2 (5 bases each). V was clipped by 0 bases and J by 5 bases, with 13 bases between them. CDR3 length: 15 residues. The germline V gene encodes CDR1 LGHNA and CDR2 YNFKEQ.

This chain links TRBV29-1 with TRBJ1-1; no definite D call. V was shortened by 4 bases and J by 5 bases, with 11 bases between the two germline ends. This CDR3 region has 12 residues. The germline V gene encodes CDR1 SQVTM and CDR2 ANQGSEA. The CDR3 loop is CSVVDSGTEAFF. The CDR3 nucleotides are TGCAGCGTTGTCGACTCGGGGACTGAAGCTTTCTTT.

CDR3 amino acids: CATSATTGGDYGYTF. CDR3 DNA: TGTGCCACCAGTGCCACGACAGGGGGAGACTATGGCTACACCTTC. J is TRBJ1-2 and V is TRBV24-1; the match to TRBD1 covers 9 bases. The CDR3 is 15 residues long. The V gene end was trimmed by 5 bases and the J gene end by 3 bases; junction bases not matched to a gene: 6. CDR1 is KGHDR, CDR2 SFDVKD, per germline.

The chain recombines TRBV9 with TRBJ2-5, with 8 bases fitting TRBD2. In germline, CDR1 is SGDLS, CDR2 YYNGEE. V lost 4 bases, J lost 1 base, and 3 bases stayed unmatched. CDR3 length equals 14 residues. The CDR3 reads CASSPRGAQETQYF. In DNA form, the CDR3 reads TGTGCCAGCAGCCCGCGGGGGGCCCAAGAGACCCAGTACTTC.

This clone has a single count. The chain carries TRBV11-2 and TRBJ2-3, with unresolved D. Per the germline V gene, CDR1 is SGHAT and CDR2 is FQNNGV. Trimming took off 2 bases at V and 11 bases at J, with 14 bases between the two ends. This CDR3 region has 13 residues. The CDR3 sequence is CASSLPGTVGQYF. In DNA form, the CDR3 reads TGTGCCAGCAGCTTACCGGGTACGGTTGGGCAGTATTTT.

The DNA for the CDR3 is TGTGCCAGCAGCTTAGGTACGAGCTCCTACAATGAGCAGTTCTTC. This gives the protein CASSLGTSSYNEQFF. This chain joins TRBV11-2 and TRBJ2-1; D uncertain. V shed 1 base and J shed 0 bases, with 7 bases lying between them. The CDR3 is made up of 15 amino acids. CDR1 is SGHAT, CDR2 FQNNGV, per germline.

The chain couples TRBV11-3 to TRBJ2-7; D is possibly TRBD1 (6 bases). Between the trimmed V and J ends, which lost 5 bases and 3 bases, there was a span of 11 bases. In germline, CDR1 is SGHNT, CDR2 YENEEA. The CDR3 totals 13 residues. The CDR3 here is CASSRDTNYEQYF. CDR3 sequence (DNA): TGTGCCAGCAGCCGGGACACAAACTACGAGCAGTACTTC.